A single T cell receptor (beta chain) is shown here with its context. Its antigen is unidentified. The junction departs from germline at one end; a sequencing error may be responsible. Until they underwent thyroid surgery, no patient had received any treatment. The data derive from a study of metastatic and nonmetastatic thyroid tumors. Overall study context: The comparison covered peripheral blood and tumor or nodule tissue in malignant and benign thyroid patients. Regarding the study as a whole: Significantly higher TCR beta diversity was reportedly seen in malignant thyroid tumors than benign nodules, in blood and tumor.

As handled by the study authors: A papillary thyroid cancer distant-metastasis classifier was built from CDR3 differences across clinicopathological groups. TCRdb re-called the PCR reads via MiXCR. The V and J calls were not made by the authors but by TCRdb's processing. The sample comprises just under 5,500 clones, around 30% of which are singletons, and about 22% rests with the top ten. The source material was adjacent normal tissue. The receptor was isolated from a female donor with papillary thyroid cancer or a benign thyroid nodule (not recorded which). Some clones in this sample may be carry-over from other donors' samples.

The CDR3 is CASSYSPWSGTDRQYF. DNA for the CDR3: TGTGCCAGCAGTTACTCACCATGGTCAGGCACAGATAGGCAGTATTTT. The genes are TRBV6-5 and TRBJ2-3, with D unclear. The CDR3 covers 16 residues. Germline V gene sequence: CDR1 MNHEY, CDR2 SVGAGI.